The 16 T cell receptor beta chains in this list originate from one sample, sequenced in a study of response to subunit inactivated influenza vaccine. TCRdb re-derived calls from the RT-PCR reads in MiXCR, one entry per CDR3 protein. Of approximately 700,000 distinct CDR3 sequences in the sample, 11% to 15% are singletons; the top ten hold 6% to 8%. Sequenced material: PBMCs from blood, taken roughly 15 days before vaccination. The receptors originated from a man aged 45-65 years who received an inactivated influenza vaccine.

The chain carries TRBV6-2 or TRBV6-3 and TRBJ2-1, with D maybe TRBD2 (5 bases). Trimming stripped 5 bases from V and 7 bases from J, with 15 bases between. Germline V gene sequence: CDR1 MNHEY, CDR2 SVGEGT. The CDR3 length is 14 residues. The CDR3 region is CASSPGNSWNEQFF. DNA of the CDR3: TGTGCCAGCAGTCCGGGAAATAGCTGGAATGAGCAGTTCTTC.

This clonotype was counted between two and nine times. The V and J genes are TRBV10-3 and TRBJ2-7, with 13 bases matching TRBD2. The length of the CDR3 is 17 residues. J gave up 0 bases and V 7 bases, and 9 bases lay outside the gene matches. In germline, CDR1 is ENHRY, CDR2 SYGVKD. The CDR3 DNA follows: TGTGCCATCACAGCCGGGACTAGCGGGACGAGCTCCTACGAGCAGTACTTC. It translates to CAITAGTSGTSSYEQYF.

The rearrangement uses TRBV5-1 and TRBJ2-5; TRBD2 matches 7 bases. CDR1 is SGHRS and CDR2 is YFSETQ in the germline V gene. The CDR3 is 14 residues long. J was trimmed by 2 bases and V by 6 bases; bases with no gene match: 7. The CDR3 sequence: CASTLGGAQETQYF. The CDR3 DNA reads as TGCGCCAGCACCCTGGGAGGGGCGCAAGAGACCCAGTACTTC.

This clonotype was counted only a few times. The chain couples TRBV18 to TRBJ2-7, with TRBD2 matching over 9 bases. Germline loops: CDR1 KGHSH, CDR2 LQKENI. The ends lost 6 bases at V and 2 bases at J; junction bases unmatched: 8. The CDR3 contains 15 residues. The CDR3 region is CASSIQREATYEQYF. CDR3 nucleotide sequence: TGTGCCAGCTCGATCCAGCGGGAGGCTACCTACGAGCAGTACTTC.

The chain has TRBV5-1 and TRBJ1-1, with D tentatively TRBD1 (6 bases). Germline V CDR1 and CDR2: SGHRS, YFSETQ. V lost 4 bases and J 4 bases, leaving 11 bases between the germline ends. The CDR3 consists of 13 residues. The CDR3 loop is CASSIQGVTEAFF. DNA for the CDR3: TGCGCCAGCAGCATACAGGGTGTCACTGAAGCTTTCTTT.

This clonotype was counted a single time. J is TRBJ2-5 and V is TRBV27; D remains ambiguous. CDR1 and CDR2 (germline): MNHEY, SMNVEV (reference sequence). This CDR3 region has 14 residues. V lost 2 bases, J lost 3 bases, and 10 bases lay in between. CDR3 amino acids: CASSLMGKEETQYF. The CDR3 DNA is TGTGCCAGCAGTTTAATGGGGAAGGAAGAGACCCAGTACTTC.

The rearrangement uses TRBV6-8 and TRBJ1-2; TRBD1 agrees at 8 bases. The CDR3 extends over 15 amino acids. V lost 0 bases and J lost 4; bases outside the gene matches: 4. Looked up from germline, CDR1 is MNHGY and CDR2 is SAAAGT. CDR3 in DNA: TGTGCCAGCAGTTACTCCGACACAGGGGGCTATGGCTACACCTTC. It encodes CASSYSDTGGYGYTF.

The chain links TRBV12-3 or TRBV12-4 to TRBJ1-5; D possibly corresponds to TRBD1 (6 bases). This CDR3 region has 14 residues. Trimming removed 1 base from V and 7 bases from J, with 11 bases in between. CDR3 amino acids: CASSLGGGWQPQHF. The DNA of the CDR3 is TGTGCCAGCAGTTTAGGGGGGGGCTGGCAGCCCCAGCATTTT.

There are many counts of this clonotype. The chain combines TRBV27 with TRBJ2-1; the match to TRBD2 covers 11 bases. Unmatched junction bases numbered 6, after V lost 3 bases and J lost 8 bases. CDR1 and CDR2 (germline): MNHEY, SMNVEV (reference sequence). This CDR3 is 15 amino acids long. Here the CDR3 reads CASSFALAGVDEQFF. The DNA for the CDR3 is TGTGCCAGCAGTTTCGCACTAGCGGGGGTAGATGAGCAGTTCTTC.

The genes are TRBV4-2 and TRBJ2-1; 7 nucleotides match TRBD2. Germline V CDR1 and CDR2: LGHNA, YNFKEQ. This CDR3 is 15 amino acids long. With 1 base clipped from V and 5 bases from J, the junction kept 5 bases outside the gene matches. For the CDR3, the DNA is TGTGCCAGCAGCCAAGTGGCGGGAGAAAACAATGAGCAGTTCTTC. This encodes CASSQVAGENNEQFF.

The table lists this clonotype with a few counts. The rearrangement links TRBV7-8 to TRBJ2-1; weak D call: TRBD2 (5 bases). CDR3 size: 16 residues. CDR1 is SGHVS, CDR2 FQNEAQ, per germline. V lost 0 bases and J 1 base, leaving 10 bases between the germline ends. The CDR3 sequence is CASSLAPSGSYNEQFF. CDR3 nucleotide sequence: TGTGCCAGCAGCTTAGCGCCGAGCGGATCCTACAATGAGCAGTTCTTC.

This rearrangement joins TRBV28 to TRBJ2-3; maybe TRBD2 (6 bases). The CDR3 sequence is 13 residues long. V dropped 6 bases and J dropped 4 bases, with 11 bases sitting between them. Per the germline V gene, CDR1 is MDHEN and CDR2 is SYDVKM. The CDR3 loop is CASSRPGADTQYF. CDR3 coding DNA: TGTGCCAGCAGCAGGCCGGGGGCAGATACGCAGTATTTT.

This clonotype was seen only a few times. The chain uses TRBV5-1 and TRBJ2-2; either TRBD1 or TRBD2 may supply D (5 bases each). The germline V gene encodes CDR1 SGHRS and CDR2 YFSETQ. V gave up 4 bases and J gave up 4 bases, with 14 bases separating them. The CDR3 runs to 15 residues. The CDR3 coding sequence is TGCGCCAGCAGCCTAGGGGCGAGGGCCACCGGGGAGCTGTTTTTT. Protein product: CASSLGARATGELFF.

This clonotype has just a few counts. The CDR3 here is CASSQDQGGTYEQYF. CDR3 nucleotides: TGCGCCAGCAGCCAAGATCAGGGGGGTACCTACGAGCAGTACTTC. This chain uses TRBV4-3 with TRBJ2-7; possible D gene TRBD1, 7 bases. Germline values: CDR1 LGHNA, CDR2 YSLEER. Trimming cost V 0 bases and J 2 bases, with 11 bases left between them. The CDR3 is 15 residues long.

The chain has TRBV20-1 and TRBJ2-5; 8 positions agree with TRBD1. Germline V gene data show CDR1 as DFQATT and CDR2 as SNEGSKA (reference sequence). The CDR3 sequence is 13 residues long. V lost 5 bases, J lost 5 bases, and 7 bases stayed unmatched. The CDR3: CSARQTGVETQYF. The CDR3 DNA follows: TGCAGTGCTCGCCAGACAGGGGTGGAGACCCAGTACTTC.

This clonotype was picked up a small number of times. The rearrangement links TRBV4-1 to TRBJ2-1; 7 bases fit TRBD2. The V segment lost 0 bases and the J segment 4 bases; nucleotides outside the gene matches: 12. CDR1 and CDR2 (germline): MGHRA, YSYEKL. This CDR3 region has 18 residues. CDR3 DNA: TGCGCCAGCAGCCAAGATCCCCCGGGACTAAGAAAGTACAATGAGCAGTTCTTC. This translates into CASSQDPPGLRKYNEQFF.